This T cell receptor (beta chain) stems from a study of blood T cells in healthy people across ages. Findings and limits, study-wide: Age advanced and TCR beta diversity per million T cells fell, roughly linearly. Both higher diversity and more naive CD4+ cells marked long-lived donors when set against aged donors.

A few counts support this clonotype. What it binds is not known. The CDR3 loop spans 12 amino acids. Looked up from germline, CDR1 is SGHTA and CDR2 is FQGNSA. V dropped 8 bases and J dropped 14 bases, with 20 bases sitting between them. Through a sample-barcoded 5' primer and a J-beta primer mix, a second PCR was run for about 6 to 11 cycles. A template-switch adaptor containing 12 random nucleotides labeled each cDNA molecule. From the 5' RACE reads, TCRdb called clonotypes with MiXCR, one entry per CDR3 protein. The sample has 700,000 to 850,000 distinct CDR3 sequences, about 55% seen once. This sequence was found in a man older than 75 in good health. The sample was blood. This chain connects TRBV7-2 to TRBJ2-3, with D tentatively TRBD2 (6 bases). This chain's CDR3 is CASSSVHRYAYF. The CDR3 bases are TGTGCCAGCTCTAGCGTACACAGATACGCGTATTTT.